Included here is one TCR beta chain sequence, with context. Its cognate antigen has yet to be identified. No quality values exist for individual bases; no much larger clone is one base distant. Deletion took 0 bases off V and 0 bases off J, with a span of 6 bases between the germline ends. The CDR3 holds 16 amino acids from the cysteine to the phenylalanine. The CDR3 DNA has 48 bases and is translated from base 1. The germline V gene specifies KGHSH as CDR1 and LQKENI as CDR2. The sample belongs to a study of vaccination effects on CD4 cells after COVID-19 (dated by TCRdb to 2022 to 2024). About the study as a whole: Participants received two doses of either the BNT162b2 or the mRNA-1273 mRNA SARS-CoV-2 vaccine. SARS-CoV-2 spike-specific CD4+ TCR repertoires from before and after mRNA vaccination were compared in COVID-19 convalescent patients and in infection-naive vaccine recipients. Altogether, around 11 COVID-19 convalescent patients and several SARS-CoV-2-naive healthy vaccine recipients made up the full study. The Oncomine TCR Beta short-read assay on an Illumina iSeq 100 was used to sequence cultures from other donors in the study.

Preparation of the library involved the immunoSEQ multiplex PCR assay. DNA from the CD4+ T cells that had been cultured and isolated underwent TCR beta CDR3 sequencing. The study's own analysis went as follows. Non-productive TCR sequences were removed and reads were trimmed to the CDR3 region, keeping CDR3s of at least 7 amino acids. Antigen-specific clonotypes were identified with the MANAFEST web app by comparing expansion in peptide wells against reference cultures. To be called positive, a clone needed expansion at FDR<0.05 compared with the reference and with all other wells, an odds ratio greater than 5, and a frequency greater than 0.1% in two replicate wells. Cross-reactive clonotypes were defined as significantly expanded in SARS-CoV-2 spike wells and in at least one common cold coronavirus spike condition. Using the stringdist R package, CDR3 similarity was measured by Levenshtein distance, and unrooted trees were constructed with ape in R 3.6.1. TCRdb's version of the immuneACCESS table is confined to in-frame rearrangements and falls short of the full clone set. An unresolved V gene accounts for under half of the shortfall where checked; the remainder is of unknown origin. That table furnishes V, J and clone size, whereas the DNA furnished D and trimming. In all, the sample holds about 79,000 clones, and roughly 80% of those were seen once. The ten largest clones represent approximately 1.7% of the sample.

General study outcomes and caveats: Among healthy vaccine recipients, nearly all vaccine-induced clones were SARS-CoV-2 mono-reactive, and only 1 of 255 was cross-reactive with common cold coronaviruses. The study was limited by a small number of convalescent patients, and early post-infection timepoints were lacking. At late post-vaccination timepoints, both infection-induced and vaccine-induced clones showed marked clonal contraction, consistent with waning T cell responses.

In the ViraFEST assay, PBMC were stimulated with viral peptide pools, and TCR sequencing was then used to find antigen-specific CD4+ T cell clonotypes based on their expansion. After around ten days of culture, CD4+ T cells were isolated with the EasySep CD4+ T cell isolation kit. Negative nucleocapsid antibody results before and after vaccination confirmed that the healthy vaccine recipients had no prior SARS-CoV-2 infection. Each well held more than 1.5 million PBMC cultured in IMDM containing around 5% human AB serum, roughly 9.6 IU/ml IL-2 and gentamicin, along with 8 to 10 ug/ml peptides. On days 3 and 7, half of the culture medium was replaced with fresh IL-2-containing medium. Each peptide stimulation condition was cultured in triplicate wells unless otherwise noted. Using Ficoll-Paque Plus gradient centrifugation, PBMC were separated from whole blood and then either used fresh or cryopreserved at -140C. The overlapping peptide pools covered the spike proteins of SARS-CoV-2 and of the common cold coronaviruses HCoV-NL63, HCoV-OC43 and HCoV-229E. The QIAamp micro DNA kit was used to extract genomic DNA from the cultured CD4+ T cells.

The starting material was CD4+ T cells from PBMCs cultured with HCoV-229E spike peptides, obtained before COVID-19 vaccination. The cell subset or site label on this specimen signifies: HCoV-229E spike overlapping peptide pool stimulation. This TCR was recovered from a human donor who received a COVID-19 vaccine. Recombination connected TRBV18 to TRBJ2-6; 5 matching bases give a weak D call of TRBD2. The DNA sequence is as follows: TGTGCCAGCTCACCACCAGGGAGCTCTGGGGCCAACGTCCTGACTTTC. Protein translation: CASSPPGSSGANVLTF.